The clone carrying this T cell receptor (beta chain) was detected a few times. Antigen unknown. One end of the junction is discordant with germline, which a read error may explain. Staff drew around 10 milliliters of peripheral blood from each donor. Germline CDR1 and CDR2: MDHEN and SYDVKM. The CDR3 length is 15 residues. This sample was taken from a study of blood T cells in healthy people across ages. A sample-barcoded 5' primer and a J-beta primer mix were used in a second PCR of about 6 to 12 cycles. MiXCR, run by TCRdb on the 5' RACE reads, gives a single entry per CDR3 protein. This sample has 800,000 to 1,300,000 distinct CDR3 sequences, with 20% to 25% found just once. The study's findings and limits: Greater diversity and more naive CD4+ cells were seen in long-lived donors than in aged donors.

The same specimen was also included in a second study, on T cells of mothers and their children. As reported in that work: Material was donated by three healthy Caucasian mothers and their six children. Around 3.2 million TCR beta reads per child versus over 9.5 million per mother.

This sequence joins TRBV28 and TRBJ2-1; the match to TRBD2 covers 7 bases. The sequence was collected from a girl aged 2 to 10 in good health. Material for sequencing was blood. The DNA for the CDR3 is TGTGCCAGCAGTCTGATAGCGGGCCGTCAAGAGACCCAGCACTTC. Protein sequence: CASSLIAGRQETQHF.